This T cell receptor (beta chain) derives from a study of T cells in Graves' hyperthyroidism and ophthalmopathy (dated by TCRdb to between 2019 and 2020). With regard to the full study: Peripheral blood was collected at initial diagnosis, before any treatment. A discovery cohort of approximately 100 patients, approximately 44 with Graves' ophthalmopathy and more than 55 with stable Graves' hyperthyroidism, was used to find distinguishing TCR V-J signatures. According to the paper, TCR Vbeta CDR3 sequencing was carried out on 120 to 150 peripheral blood samples, which came from 40 to 45 ophthalmopathy, under 80 hyperthyroidism and roughly 17 progressor patients. The 100 or so discovery patients were randomly split 7:3 into training and test sets. The study also compared thyroid tissue and blood T-cell repertoires from 6 or 7 Graves' hyperthyroidism patients. Once sampling was done, hyperthyroidism patients were given methimazole at a starting dose of 30 mg daily, whereas ophthalmopathy patients were given high-dose intravenous methylprednisolone. Whether ophthalmopathy could be predicted prospectively was tested in an independent validation cohort made up of roughly 20 hyperthyroidism patients plus 17 patients who later progressed to ophthalmopathy. General study outcomes and caveats: In validation, progression to ophthalmopathy was predicted by the model with around 71% sensitivity and 72% to 85% specificity, a median of around 6.5 months before onset. No statistical method was used to set the sample size in advance, and investigators knew the group allocation. Blood samples also contained most of the expanded thyroid clonotypes (frequency above 0.001), which suggests that blood repertoires may reflect thyroid immune responses. In cross-validation, a model built on a 13 V-J signature told ophthalmopathy apart from stable hyperthyroidism with less than 90% sensitivity and about 81% specificity, and in testing the same model reached 80%/75%.

Amplification of TCR beta CDR3 regions was carried out from RNA transcripts. For the first round of RT-PCR on the TCR CDR3, the HTBI primer set was used together with the Qiagen OneStep RT-PCR kit. Libraries were constructed in a second round of multiplex PCR, after which size selection and purification were carried out. The libraries were sequenced on an Illumina HiSeq2000 using paired-end 100 bp reads. Turning to the authors' computational methods: SOAPnuke was used to process the raw data, with reads discarded if the reads contained adapters or uncalled bases, had a mean Phred below 15, or lacked an exact constant-primer or identifier match. High-quality paired reads were merged using COPE v1.2.5, and each unique nucleotide sequence was defined as a clonotype. MiTCR v1.1 was used to align the clonotypes against IMGT TRBV, TRBD and TRBJ reference segments. Analysis was restricted to V-J combinations with a frequency above 0.0001, which covered 99% to 99.2% of repertoires. The TCS score was defined as F50 (clonal expansion) divided by E x V (chaos), with BLOSUM62-based TCRdist calculated between CDR3 peptides within each V-J. Welch's t-statistics and random forest reduced around 520 V-J features to roughly 13, which were used in a naive Bayes classifier (R e1071). TCRdb ran its own pipeline on the public reads, namely fastp trimming at Q25 and MiXCR clone calling, and kept in-frame beta chains. Rows are combined by CDR3 protein, so each entry shows the most common genes and DNA. TCRdb assigned the V and J calls; the authors' analysis was not used. This sample gives around 290,000 distinct CDR3 sequences in total; approximately 15% of them show up just once. Roughly 8.2% of the sample belongs to the ten largest clones.

V is reduced by 6 bases and J by 0 bases, leaving a spacing of 18 bases between them. The germline V gene encodes CDR1 MNHEY and CDR2 SMNVEV (reference sequence). The CDR3 contains 17 residues, cysteine and phenylalanine counted. Of the read, only the CDR3 DNA is kept; its 51 bases are in frame from base 1. This clonotype was detected many times. What antigen it recognizes has not been identified. Base qualities are missing; no much larger clone stands one base away. Stable Graves' hyperthyroidism was defined as the absence of progression to ophthalmopathy over 18 months of follow-up. The hyperthyroidism patients were between 18 and 65 years old and newly diagnosed, with a disease duration of less than 2 months. The study excluded patients with uncontrolled infections, other autoimmune diseases, pregnancy or lactation. Clinical symptoms, serum thyroxine and TRAb, thyroid ultrasound, and orbital computed tomography formed the basis for the diagnoses. PBMCs were separated from roughly 9.6 ml of fresh peripheral blood using Ficoll-Paque density gradient centrifugation. Total RNA was extracted with Trizol reagent, and quality was checked on an Agilent 2100 Bioanalyzer.

The receptor was derived from a woman between 35 and 50 years old with Graves' hyperthyroidism. This receptor chain uses TRBV27 and TRBJ2-1, with no confidently assigned D gene. Sequenced: blood. The CDR3 in this case is CASRDLTWASSYNEQFF. The sequenced DNA is TGTGCCAGCAGGGATCTAACGTGGGCCAGCTCCTACAATGAGCAGTTCTTC.